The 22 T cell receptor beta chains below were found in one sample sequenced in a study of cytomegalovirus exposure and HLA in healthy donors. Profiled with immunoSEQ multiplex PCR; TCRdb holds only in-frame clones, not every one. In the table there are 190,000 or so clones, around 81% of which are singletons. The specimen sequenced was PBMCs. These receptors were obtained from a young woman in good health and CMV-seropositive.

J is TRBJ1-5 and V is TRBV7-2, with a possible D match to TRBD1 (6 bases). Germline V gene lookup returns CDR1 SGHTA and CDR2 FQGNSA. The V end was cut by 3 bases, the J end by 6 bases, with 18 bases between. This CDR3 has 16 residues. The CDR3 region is CASSFAGGREGQPQHF. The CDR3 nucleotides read TGTGCCAGCAGCTTCGCGGGGGGGCGCGAGGGTCAGCCCCAGCATTTT.

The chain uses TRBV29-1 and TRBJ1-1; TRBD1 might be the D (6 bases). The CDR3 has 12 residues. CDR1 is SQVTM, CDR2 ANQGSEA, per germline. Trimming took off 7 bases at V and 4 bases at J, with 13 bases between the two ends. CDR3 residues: CSAYPDSTEAFF. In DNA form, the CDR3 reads TGCAGCGCCTACCCGGACAGCACTGAAGCTTTCTTT.

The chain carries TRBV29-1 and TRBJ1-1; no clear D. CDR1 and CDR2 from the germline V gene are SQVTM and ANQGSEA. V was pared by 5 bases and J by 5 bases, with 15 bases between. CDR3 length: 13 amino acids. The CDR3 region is CSVRPLRRTEAFF. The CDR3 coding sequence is TGCAGCGTTCGTCCCTTGAGGAGAACTGAAGCTTTCTTT.

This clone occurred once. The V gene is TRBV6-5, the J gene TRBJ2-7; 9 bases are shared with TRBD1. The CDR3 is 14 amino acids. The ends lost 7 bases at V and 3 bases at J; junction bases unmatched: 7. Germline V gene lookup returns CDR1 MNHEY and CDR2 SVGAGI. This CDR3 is CASKAGTGNYEQYF. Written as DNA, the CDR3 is TGTGCCAGCAAAGCCGGGACAGGGAACTACGAGCAGTACTTC.

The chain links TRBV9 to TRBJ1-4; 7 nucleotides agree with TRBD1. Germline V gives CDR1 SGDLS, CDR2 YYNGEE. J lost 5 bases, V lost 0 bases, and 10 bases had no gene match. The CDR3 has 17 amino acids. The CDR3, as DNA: TGTGCCAGCAGCGTAGGGGACAGCCGGGGAATAAATGAAAAACTGTTTTTT. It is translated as CASSVGDSRGINEKLFF.

CDR3 protein: CSARPLTEAFF. The CDR3, as DNA: TGCAGTGCTAGACCCCTCACTGAAGCTTTCTTT. The V call is TRBV20-1, the J call TRBJ1-1; unclear D gene. Germline values: CDR1 DFQATT, CDR2 SNEGSKA (reference sequence). This CDR3 is built from 11 residues. Trimming pared 2 bases from V and 4 bases from J, leaving 5 bases between.

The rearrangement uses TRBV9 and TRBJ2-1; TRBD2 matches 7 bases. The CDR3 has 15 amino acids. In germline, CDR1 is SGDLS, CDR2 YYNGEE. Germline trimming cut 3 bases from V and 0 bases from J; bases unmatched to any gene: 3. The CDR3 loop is CASSAGGGSYNEQFF. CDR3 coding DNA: TGTGCCAGCAGCGCGGGCGGGGGCTCCTACAATGAGCAGTTCTTC.

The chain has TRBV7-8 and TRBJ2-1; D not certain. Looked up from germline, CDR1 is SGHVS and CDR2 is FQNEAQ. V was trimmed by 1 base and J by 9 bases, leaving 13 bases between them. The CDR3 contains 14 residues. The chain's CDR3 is CASSLEPVNAEQFF. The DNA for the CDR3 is TGTGCCAGCAGCTTAGAGCCGGTGAACGCTGAGCAGTTCTTC.

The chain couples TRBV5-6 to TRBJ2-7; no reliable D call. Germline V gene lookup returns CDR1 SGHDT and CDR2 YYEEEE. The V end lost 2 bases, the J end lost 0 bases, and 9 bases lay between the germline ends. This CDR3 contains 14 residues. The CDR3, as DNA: TGTGCCAGCAGCTTTCAACAGCTCTCCTACGAGCAGTACTTC. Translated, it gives CASSFQQLSYEQYF.

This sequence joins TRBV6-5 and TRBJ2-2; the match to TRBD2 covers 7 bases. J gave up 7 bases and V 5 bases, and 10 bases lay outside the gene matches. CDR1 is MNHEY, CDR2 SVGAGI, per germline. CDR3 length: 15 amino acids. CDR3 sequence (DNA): TGTGCCAGCAGTAATAGAGCGGGGTTAGGCGGGGAGCTGTTTTTT. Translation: CASSNRAGLGGELFF.

The CDR3 sequence: CASSLGLAVGMQTQYF. The CDR3 region has the DNA TGCGCCAGCAGCTTGGGACTAGCGGTTGGGATGCAGACCCAGTACTTC. The rearrangement uses TRBV5-1 and TRBJ2-5; TRBD2 matches 9 bases. The V and J ends lost 0 bases and 6 bases, in that order; junction bases with no gene match: 9. Germline V lookup: CDR1 SGHRS, CDR2 YFSETQ. This CDR3 contains 16 residues.

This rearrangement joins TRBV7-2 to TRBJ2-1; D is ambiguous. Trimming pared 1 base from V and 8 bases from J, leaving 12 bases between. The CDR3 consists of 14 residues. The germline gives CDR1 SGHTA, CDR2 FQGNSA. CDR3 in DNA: TGTGCCAGCAGCTTAGGGTTCAGCGACCATGAGCAGTTCTTC. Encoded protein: CASSLGFSDHEQFF.

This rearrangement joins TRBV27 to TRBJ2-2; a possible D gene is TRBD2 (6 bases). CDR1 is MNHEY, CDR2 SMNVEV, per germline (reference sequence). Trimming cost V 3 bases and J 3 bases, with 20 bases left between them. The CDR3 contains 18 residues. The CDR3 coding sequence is TGTGCCAGCAGTTTCGGTCGGAGTAAGGGACTTCACACCGGGGAGCTGTTTTTT. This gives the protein CASSFGRSKGLHTGELFF.

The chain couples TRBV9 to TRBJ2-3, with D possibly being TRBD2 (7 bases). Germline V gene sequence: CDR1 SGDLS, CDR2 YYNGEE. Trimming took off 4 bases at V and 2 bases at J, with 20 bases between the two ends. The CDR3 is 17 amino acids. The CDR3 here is CASSPPRAGALTDTQYF. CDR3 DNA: TGTGCCAGCAGCCCACCCCGGGCGGGGGCCCTCACAGATACGCAGTATTTT.

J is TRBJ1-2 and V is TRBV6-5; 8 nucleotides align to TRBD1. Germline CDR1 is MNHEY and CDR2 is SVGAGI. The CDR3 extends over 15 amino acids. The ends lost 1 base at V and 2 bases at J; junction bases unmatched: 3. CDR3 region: CASSYYRGFNYGYTF. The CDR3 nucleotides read TGTGCCAGCAGTTACTACAGGGGGTTCAACTATGGCTACACCTTC.

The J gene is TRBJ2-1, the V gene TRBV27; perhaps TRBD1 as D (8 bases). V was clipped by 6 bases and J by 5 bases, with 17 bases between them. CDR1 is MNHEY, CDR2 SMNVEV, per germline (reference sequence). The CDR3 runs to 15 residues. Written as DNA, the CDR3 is TGTGCCAGCAGCAACAGGGGGGGATTCAACAATGAGCAGTTCTTC. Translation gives CASSNRGGFNNEQFF.

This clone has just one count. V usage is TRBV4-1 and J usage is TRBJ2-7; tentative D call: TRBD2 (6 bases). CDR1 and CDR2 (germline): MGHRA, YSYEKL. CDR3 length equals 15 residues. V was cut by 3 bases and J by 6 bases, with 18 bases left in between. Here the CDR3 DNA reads TGCGCCAGCAGCCAGGGGTGGGCGGGGAGCTCCGAGCAGTACTTC. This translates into CASSQGWAGSSEQYF.

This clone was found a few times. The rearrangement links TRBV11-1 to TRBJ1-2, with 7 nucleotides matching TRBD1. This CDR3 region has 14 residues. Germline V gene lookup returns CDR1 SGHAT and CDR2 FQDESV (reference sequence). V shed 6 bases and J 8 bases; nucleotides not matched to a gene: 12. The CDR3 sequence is CASSRSTGAEGYTF. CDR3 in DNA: TGTGCCAGCAGTCGAAGTACAGGGGCGGAAGGCTACACCTTC.

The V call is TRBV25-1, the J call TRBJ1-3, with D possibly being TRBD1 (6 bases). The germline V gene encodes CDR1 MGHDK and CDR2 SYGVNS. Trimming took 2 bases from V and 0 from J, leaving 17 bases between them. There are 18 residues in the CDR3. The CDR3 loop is CASSEVPGHETSGNTIYF. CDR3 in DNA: TGTGCCAGCAGTGAAGTGCCGGGACACGAAACCTCTGGAAACACCATATATTTT.

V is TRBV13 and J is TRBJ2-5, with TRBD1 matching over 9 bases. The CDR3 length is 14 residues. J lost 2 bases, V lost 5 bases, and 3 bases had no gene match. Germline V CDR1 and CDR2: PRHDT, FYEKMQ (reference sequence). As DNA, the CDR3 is TGTGCCAGCAGCCACAGGGGGCCTCAAGAGACCCAGTACTTC. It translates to CASSHRGPQETQYF.

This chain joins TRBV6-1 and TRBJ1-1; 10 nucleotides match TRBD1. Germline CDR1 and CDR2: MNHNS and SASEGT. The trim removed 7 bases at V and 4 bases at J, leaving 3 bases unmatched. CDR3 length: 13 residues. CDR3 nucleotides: TGTGCCAGCACCCGGGACAGGGGCACTGAAGCTTTCTTT. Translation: CASTRDRGTEAFF.

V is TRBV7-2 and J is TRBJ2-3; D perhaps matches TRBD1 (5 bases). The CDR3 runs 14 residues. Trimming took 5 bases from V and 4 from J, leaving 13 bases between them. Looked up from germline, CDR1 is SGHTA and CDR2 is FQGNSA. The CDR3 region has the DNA TGTGCCAGCAGCGGCAGGGTCCCCCCAGATACGCAGTATTTT. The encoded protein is CASSGRVPPDTQYF.